Many counts were recorded for the clone carrying this TCR beta chain. Its specificity is unknown. Unique molecular identifiers were used in preparing the TCRbeta library. TCRdb re-analysed the PCR reads in MiXCR, keeping a single row per CDR3 protein. The table shows 250,000 to 300,000 distinct CDR3 sequences, with just over 7.5% occurring only once. The data belong to a study of T-cell reconstitution after alpha-beta-depleted transplantation in children. Study-level points and caveats: High day-60 TCRbeta diversity in some patients came from surviving recipient T cells and thymic progenitors. At around two months after transplant, the alpha-beta T cells were reportedly derived from several hundred expanded clones that came from non-depleted graft cells. At one year after transplant, newly produced T cells mostly accounted for T-cell counts and diversity.

V trimming: 3 bases; J trimming: 4 bases; junction bases outside the gene matches: 6. The CDR3 covers 14 residues. Germline V gene data show CDR1 as SQVTM and CDR2 as ANQGSEA. This TCR was sampled from a female patient aged 2-9 years who had a stem cell transplant for Fanconi anemia, so the T cells may come from the graft donor. This sequence joins TRBV29-1 and TRBJ2-3; 8 bases align to TRBD1. Specimen: peripheral blood, collected 360 days after TCRalphabeta/CD19-depleted stem cell transplant. This CDR3 reads CSVDRGRGPDTQYF. The CDR3 coding sequence is TGCAGCGTTGATCGGGGCAGGGGGCCAGATACGCAGTATTTT.